One and the same sample provided the 17 T cell receptor beta chains below, sequenced in a study of T cell responses to AZD1222 COVID-19 vaccine. Only in-frame clones appear in the TCRdb table, and some are missing; sequencing was by immunoSEQ multiplex PCR. The data contain roughly 110,000 clones, almost 90% of them singletons. The material was peripheral blood, obtained on day 0 of AZD1222 vaccination. The receptors were sampled from an adult in good health.

The V gene is TRBV18, the J gene TRBJ2-5; no clear D. Germline V gives CDR1 KGHSH, CDR2 LQKENI. This CDR3 has 13 residues. V lost 6 bases, J lost 2 bases, and 10 bases lay in between. The CDR3 DNA follows: TGTGCCAGCTCCCTGAACGCTCAAGAGACCCAGTACTTC. It is translated as CASSLNAQETQYF. The full variable domain, rest sourced from reference TRBV18 and TRBJ2-5, is NAGVMQNPRHLVRRRGQEARLRCSPMKGHSHVYWYRQLPEEGLKFMVYLQKENIIDESGMPKERFSAEFPKEGPSILRIQQVVRGDSAAYFCASSLNAQETQYFGPGTRLLVL.

V is TRBV4-3 and J is TRBJ1-1; D ambiguous. Trimming removed 5 bases from V and 2 bases from J, with 12 bases in between. This CDR3 comprises 14 residues. CDR1 and CDR2 (germline): LGHNA, YSLEER. The CDR3 DNA reads TGCGCCAGCAGCGACACCGTCGGAAACACTGAAGCTTTCTTT. Its protein product is CASSDTVGNTEAFF.

CDR3 DNA sequence: TGTGCCAGCAGGTTCCGCCAGGGACAGGGGGCCTTTGAGCAGTTCTTC. It translates to CASRFRQGQGAFEQFF. The rearrangement links TRBV5-8 to TRBJ2-1, with 12 nucleotides matching TRBD1. CDR3 length equals 16 residues. V was clipped by 5 bases and J by 9 bases; unmatched bases: 12. The germline CDR1 and CDR2 sequences are SGHTS and YDEGEE.

This clone occurred once. The gene calls are TRBV18 and TRBJ2-7; weak D call: TRBD1 (6 bases). The germline V gene encodes CDR1 KGHSH and CDR2 LQKENI. V was shortened by 0 bases and J by 3 bases, with 9 bases between the two germline ends. There are 14 residues in the CDR3. CDR3 sequence: CASSPPKGGYEQYF. DNA for the CDR3: TGTGCCAGCTCACCACCGAAAGGGGGCTACGAGCAGTACTTC.

The CDR3 nucleotides are TGCGCCAGCAGCGAAGGACTAGCGGGGCTCGGGGATACGCAGTATTTT. This codes for CASSEGLAGLGDTQYF. The chain uses TRBV5-1 and TRBJ2-3; 12 nucleotides line up with TRBD2. The CDR3 is 16 residues long. The ends lost 4 bases at V and 6 bases at J; junction bases unmatched: 9. CDR1 and CDR2 (germline): SGHRS, YFSETQ.

The chain links TRBV7-8 to TRBJ1-2, with D perhaps TRBD1 (5 bases). The germline CDR1 and CDR2 sequences are SGHVS and FQNEAQ. The CDR3 runs to 14 residues. The V end lost 1 base, the J end lost 8 bases, and 14 bases lay between the germline ends. CDR3 amino acids: CASSLVRGFRGYTF. The CDR3 DNA is TGTGCCAGCAGCTTAGTCCGGGGCTTCCGGGGCTACACCTTC.

The J gene is TRBJ2-2, the V gene TRBV6-5; 8 positions match TRBD1. CDR1 MNHEY and CDR2 SVGAGI come from the germline V gene. V lost 6 bases and J lost 4; bases outside the gene matches: 7. The CDR3 has 15 amino acids. This chain's CDR3 is CASSRDRFATGELFF. The CDR3 region has the DNA TGTGCCAGCAGCCGGGACAGGTTTGCCACCGGGGAGCTGTTTTTT.

V is TRBV19 and J is TRBJ2-7; 9 positions agree with TRBD1. Losses at the gene ends were 4 bases for V and 1 base for J; bases not matched to a gene: 5. Germline V lookup: CDR1 LNHDA, CDR2 SQIVND (reference sequence). The CDR3 is 15 residues long. In nucleotides, the CDR3 is TGTGCCAGTAGTACTAGACAGGGGGGATCCTACGAGCAGTACTTC. Translation gives CASSTRQGGSYEQYF.

The chain combines TRBV5-1 with TRBJ1-6; D gene ambiguous. Germline CDR1 and CDR2: SGHRS and YFSETQ. V shed 4 bases and J shed 6 bases, with 14 bases lying between them. The CDR3 has 15 amino acids. DNA of the CDR3: TGCGCCAGCAGCCCTCTGGTTCAGGCTAATTCACCCCTCCACTTT. This translates into CASSPLVQANSPLHF. Supplemented by reference TRBV5-1 and TRBJ1-6, the full variable domain reads KAGVTQTPRYLIKTRGQQVTLSCSPISGHRSVSWYQQTPGQGLQFLFEYFSETQRNKGNFPGRFSGRQFSNSRSEMNVSTLELGDSALYLCASSPLVQANSPLHFGNGTRLTVT.

The chain joins TRBV7-8 to TRBJ1-4, with 11 positions matching TRBD1. Germline V gene data show CDR1 as SGHVS and CDR2 as FQNEAQ. The junction had 3 bases not matched to a gene; V was cut back by 3 bases and J by 0 bases. This CDR3 has 17 amino acids. For the CDR3, the DNA is TGTGCCAGCAGCTTGGACAGGGGGCCTCCAACTAATGAAAAACTGTTTTTT. It yields the protein CASSLDRGPPTNEKLFF.

The sample holds one count of this clone. V is TRBV6-5 and J is TRBJ1-4; D not resolved. The germline V and J ends were trimmed by 6 bases and 14 bases, with 19 bases remaining between them. CDR3 size: 13 residues. Germline CDR1 reads MNHEY; CDR2 reads SVGAGI. The CDR3 here is CASRPSTIGRLFF. Here the CDR3 DNA reads TGTGCCAGCAGACCCTCGACAATAGGGCGGCTGTTTTTT.

The count of this clone is one. This chain connects TRBV29-1 to TRBJ2-1, with a weak D call TRBD2 (7 bases). Germline V gene sequence: CDR1 SQVTM, CDR2 ANQGSEA. The ends were cut back, 6 bases at V and 7 bases at J, with 22 bases in the middle. The CDR3 is 15 amino acids. The CDR3 is CSVEGGRALLNEQFF. The CDR3 DNA sequence: TGCAGCGTCGAGGGGGGGAGGGCCCTCTTGAATGAGCAGTTCTTC.

The genes are TRBV3-1 (or the pseudogene TRBV3-2) and TRBJ1-5; TRBD1 is a possible D gene (6 bases). Germline V gives CDR1 LGHDT, CDR2 YNNKEL (reference sequence). V was trimmed by 2 bases and J by 0 bases, leaving 14 bases between them. The CDR3 length is 17 residues. CDR3 in amino acids: CASSQTGTLYSNQPQHF. The CDR3 bases are TGTGCCAGCAGCCAAACCGGGACACTTTATAGCAATCAGCCCCAGCATTTT.

This clone was seen more than once but under ten times. The chain is built from TRBV11-2 and TRBJ2-5; D perhaps matches TRBD1 (6 bases). Germline-derived CDR1 and CDR2 are SGHAT and FQNNGV. This CDR3 contains 14 residues. The V gene lost 5 bases and the J gene lost 3 bases, with 13 bases spanning the gap. CDR3 in DNA: TGTGCCAGCAGCCGGGGACAAACAGAAGAGACCCAGTACTTC. This translates into CASSRGQTEETQYF.

This chain uses TRBV19 with TRBJ1-6; D is uncertain. Germline values: CDR1 LNHDA, CDR2 SQIVND (reference sequence). The CDR3 contains 15 residues. V gave up 1 base and J gave up 8 bases, with 12 bases separating them. The DNA for the CDR3 is TGTGCCAGTAGTATAGGACCCGATCGCCATTCACCCCTCCACTTT. This translates into CASSIGPDRHSPLHF.

The rearrangement uses TRBV6-6 and TRBJ1-5, with 7 bases fitting TRBD1. J lost 4 bases, V lost 7 bases, and 13 bases had no gene match. Per the germline V gene, CDR1 is MNHNY and CDR2 is SVGAGI (reference sequence). This CDR3 is built from 16 residues. This chain's CDR3 is CASTLPGQRLNQPQHF. CDR3 DNA: TGTGCCAGCACCTTACCGGGACAGAGACTTAATCAGCCCCAGCATTTT.

The chain employs TRBV27 and TRBJ1-1, with D perhaps TRBD1 (6 bases). V lost 2 bases, J lost 4 bases, and 17 bases lay in between. The length of the CDR3 is 16 residues. In germline, CDR1 is MNHEY, CDR2 SMNVEV (reference sequence). CDR3 loop: CASSLGGGAGVTEAFF. CDR3 DNA sequence: TGTGCCAGCAGTTTAGGGGGGGGCGCAGGGGTCACTGAAGCTTTCTTT.